These 12 T cell receptor beta chains were sequenced from one sample in a study of control samples from healthy donors and cancer patients. Produced via immunoSEQ multiplex PCR; TCRdb's table is partial and in-frame only. In the table there are approximately 88,000 clones, 91% of which are singletons. The sample consisted of blood. The receptors were sampled from a woman between 25 and 40 years old in good health.

CDR3 bases: TGTGCCAGCAGTTTGGGACTAGCGGGAGCTCGGAATGAGCAGTTCTTC. It translates to CASSLGLAGARNEQFF. V usage is TRBV27 and J usage is TRBJ2-1; 14 bases align to TRBD2. V was clipped by 3 bases and J by 7 bases; unmatched bases: 5. This CDR3 has 16 residues. CDR1 is MNHEY, CDR2 SMNVEV, per germline (reference sequence).

This rearrangement joins TRBV6-5 to TRBJ1-6; D unclear. V lost 5 bases, J lost 3 bases, and 8 bases lay in between. Germline V gene lookup returns CDR1 MNHEY and CDR2 SVGAGI. CDR3 length equals 14 residues. CDR3 loop: CASSTRLYNSPLHF. The CDR3 nucleotides read TGTGCCAGCAGTACCCGCCTCTATAATTCACCCCTCCACTTT.

The CDR3: CASSLGQTNEKLFF. In DNA form, the CDR3 reads TGTGCCAGCAGCTTGGGACAGACTAATGAAAAACTGTTTTTT. The chain carries TRBV7-9 and TRBJ1-4, with 7 bases that match TRBD1. This CDR3 has 14 amino acids. Germline V gives CDR1 SEHNR, CDR2 FQNEAQ (reference sequence). V shed 3 bases and J 2 bases; nucleotides not matched to a gene: 0. Full variable domain (rest looked up from reference TRBV7-9 and TRBJ1-4): DTGVSQNPRHKITKRGQNVTFRCDPISEHNRLYWYRQTLGQGPEFLTYFQNEAQLEKSRLLSDRFSAERPKGSFSTLEIQRTEQGDSAMYLCASSLGQTNEKLFFGSGTQLSVL.

This clone was recorded once. The V and J genes are TRBV6-5 and TRBJ2-1; D possibly uses TRBD1 or TRBD2 (5 bases each). The germline V and J ends were trimmed by 4 bases and 4 bases, with 14 bases remaining between them. This CDR3 is built from 15 residues. The germline gives CDR1 MNHEY, CDR2 SVGAGI. The CDR3 region is CASSWAGTSYNEQFF. The CDR3 nucleotides read TGTGCCAGCAGTTGGGCCGGGACGTCGTACAATGAGCAGTTCTTC.

CDR3 bases: TGTGCCTGGAGTGTACGAAGTGGGCAGCCCCAGCATTTT. Translating gives CAWSVRSGQPQHF. The V and J genes are TRBV30 and TRBJ1-5; D ambiguous. V lost 0 bases and J lost 7, with 10 bases in between. Germline CDR1 is GTSNPN and CDR2 is SVGIG (reference sequence). The CDR3 loop spans 13 amino acids.

V and J are TRBV6-1 and TRBJ2-3; possible D gene TRBD1, 6 bases. CDR1 is MNHNS and CDR2 is SASEGT in the germline V gene. CDR3 size: 15 residues. With 0 bases removed from V and 4 bases from J, the gap between germline ends came to 11 bases. The CDR3 reads CASSEAQGSSDTQYF. Written as DNA, the CDR3 is TGTGCCAGCAGTGAAGCCCAGGGGAGTTCAGATACGCAGTATTTT.

The chain links TRBV7-9 to TRBJ2-2, with D unresolved. The CDR3 has 13 amino acids. The germline CDR1 and CDR2 sequences are SEHNR and FQNEAQ (reference sequence). The ends were cut back, 2 bases at V and 6 bases at J, with 7 bases in the middle. This CDR3 is CASSLIEPGELFF. In nucleotides, the CDR3 is TGTGCCAGCAGCTTAATTGAACCCGGGGAGCTGTTTTTT.

This chain uses TRBV6-5 with TRBJ1-5; D might be TRBD1 (6 bases). Trimming left V 5 bases short and J 3 bases short, with 14 bases between. The germline V gene has CDR1 MNHEY and CDR2 SVGAGI. The CDR3 is made up of 15 amino acids. CDR3 amino acids: CASSQTWTVNQPQHF. The CDR3 region has the DNA TGTGCCAGCAGTCAGACCTGGACAGTCAATCAGCCCCAGCATTTT.

The chain is built from TRBV5-4 and TRBJ1-2; D unclear. The CDR3 runs 13 residues. V was shortened by 5 bases and J by 8 bases, with 16 bases between the two germline ends. Germline CDR1 reads SGHNT; CDR2 reads YYREEE (reference sequence). The CDR3 region is CASRVGGLDGYTF. DNA of the CDR3: TGTGCCAGCAGGGTGGGAGGGCTCGACGGCTACACCTTC.

This chain connects TRBV5-1 to TRBJ1-1; D might be TRBD1 (5 bases). Trimming took off 4 bases at V and 0 bases at J, with 13 bases between the two ends. The CDR3 contains 15 residues. CDR1 and CDR2 from the germline V gene are SGHRS and YFSETQ. The CDR3 spells CASSPRGGLNTEAFF. In DNA form, the CDR3 reads TGCGCCAGCAGCCCGAGGGGAGGTCTGAACACTGAAGCTTTCTTT. Based on the CDR3 plus reference TRBV5-1 and TRBJ1-1, the full variable domain is KAGVTQTPRYLIKTRGQQVTLSCSPISGHRSVSWYQQTPGQGLQFLFEYFSETQRNKGNFPGRFSGRQFSNSRSEMNVSTLELGDSALYLCASSPRGGLNTEAFFGQGTRLTVV.

This clone showed up just a few times. The chain links TRBV18 to TRBJ2-1; 14 bases line up with TRBD2. The CDR3 spans 16 residues. V trimming: 0 bases; J trimming: 10 bases; junction bases outside the gene matches: 5. CDR1 is KGHSH, CDR2 LQKENI, per germline. CDR3 sequence: CASSPPGLAGVGEQFF. The DNA of the CDR3 is TGTGCCAGCTCACCACCGGGACTAGCGGGGGTCGGGGAGCAGTTCTTC.

This sequence joins TRBV6-5 and TRBJ2-7, with 9 positions matching TRBD2. Trimming at V came to 6 bases and at J to 0 bases, leaving 6 bases not matched to a gene. The CDR3 sequence is 15 residues long. The germline CDR1 and CDR2 sequences are MNHEY and SVGAGI. CDR3 DNA sequence: TGTGCCAGCAGCCAGACTAGCGGAGGCTCCTACGAGCAGTACTTC. Amino acids: CASSQTSGGSYEQYF.